A single sample is the source of the 24 T cell receptor beta chains below, sequenced in a study of CD8 T cells in ankylosing spondylitis. Findings and caveats of the study: The study identified a TCR beta motif of eight highly homologous variants that appeared characteristic of ankylosing spondylitis blood.

TCRdb processed the 5' RACE reads anew with MiXCR; each CDR3 protein has one entry. The top ten clones hold about 39% of a sample with 220,000 or so distinct CDR3 sequences, approximately 20% of them seen once. Antigens of these TCRs are unknown. Material: blood, either unsorted or a sorted T cell fraction (not recorded which). All receptors derive from a male donor with ankylosing spondylitis.

The chain has TRBV27 and TRBJ2-7; no reliable D call. CDR3 length: 14 residues. Germline V gives CDR1 MNHEY, CDR2 SMNVEV (reference sequence). Trimming took 2 bases from V and 2 from J, leaving 10 bases between them. In DNA form, the CDR3 reads TGTGCCAGCAGTTTAGGTGTAACGACCTACGAGCAGTACTTC. As protein: CASSLGVTTYEQYF.

This clonotype was observed a few times. The chain is built from TRBV5-6 and TRBJ2-3; no firm D call. The V end was cut by 0 bases, the J end by 0 bases, with 8 bases between. CDR1 and CDR2 from the germline V gene are SGHDT and YYEEEE. The CDR3 is 15 amino acids. The CDR3 protein is CASSLDQESTDTQYF. CDR3 sequence (DNA): TGTGCCAGCAGCTTGGACCAGGAGAGCACAGATACGCAGTATTTT.

The rearrangement links TRBV12-3 or TRBV12-4 to TRBJ2-5; D might be TRBD1 (6 bases). Trimming took 2 bases from V and 5 from J, leaving 15 bases between them. CDR3 size: 15 residues. This CDR3 reads CASSLWAPQGETQYF. In DNA form, the CDR3 reads TGTGCCAGCAGTTTATGGGCGCCCCAGGGGGAGACCCAGTACTTC.

This clonotype has more than one count but fewer than ten. The V gene is TRBV5-1, the J gene TRBJ1-1; D is perhaps TRBD1 (6 bases). The CDR3 is 13 residues long. The V gene's germline CDR1 is SGHRS and CDR2 YFSETQ. Trimming removed 0 bases from V and 7 bases from J, with 10 bases in between. The chain's CDR3 is CASSLDRAYEAFF. The CDR3 nucleotides read TGCGCCAGCAGCTTGGACAGGGCTTATGAAGCTTTCTTT.

At least ten counts were recorded for this clonotype. The rearrangement uses TRBV7-9 and TRBJ2-3; 11 bases are shared with TRBD2. Germline assignment: CDR1 SEHNR and CDR2 FQNEAQ (reference sequence). V gave up 2 bases and J gave up 3 bases; unmatched junction bases: 1. The CDR3 is 15 amino acids. The chain's CDR3 is CASSLTSGRTDTQYF. The CDR3 DNA reads TGTGCCAGCAGCTTAACTAGCGGGAGAACAGATACGCAGTATTTT.

The chain links TRBV9 to TRBJ1-1, with D perhaps matching TRBD1 (5 bases). The CDR3 is 13 residues long. The V end lost 4 bases, the J end lost 7 bases, and 14 bases lay between the germline ends. Germline CDR1 SGDLS, CDR2 YYNGEE. CDR3 bases: TGTGCCAGCAGCCCCGGGGGGGGTAGTGAAGCTTTCTTT. Its translation is CASSPGGGSEAFF.

This clonotype was observed a few times. The V and J genes are TRBV5-1 and TRBJ2-7; 9 bases line up with TRBD1. The ends lost 0 bases at V and 0 bases at J; junction bases unmatched: 4. The CDR3 sequence is 16 residues long. Germline V lookup: CDR1 SGHRS, CDR2 YFSETQ. The CDR3 DNA sequence: TGCGCCAGCAGCTTGGCTTCGACAGGGGGCTCCTACGAGCAGTACTTC. Protein: CASSLASTGGSYEQYF.

In its sample, this clonotype was seen a few times. This sequence joins TRBV7-2 and TRBJ2-5; 9 nucleotides line up with TRBD2. The CDR3 runs 15 residues. CDR1 and CDR2 (germline): SGHTA, FQGNSA. Trimming took 1 base from V and 5 from J; bases not matched to a gene: 5. The CDR3 sequence: CASSLEGLATETQYF. The CDR3 bases are TGTGCCAGCAGCTTAGAGGGACTAGCTACGGAGACCCAGTACTTC. Based on the CDR3 plus reference TRBV7-2 and TRBJ2-5, the full variable domain is GAGVSQSPSNKVTEKGKDVELRCDPISGHTALYWYRQSLGQGLEFLIYFQGNSAPDKSGLPSDRFSAERTGGSVSTLTIQRTQQEDSAVYLCASSLEGLATETQYFGPGTRLLVL.

This clonotype was seen more than once but under ten times. This sequence joins TRBV3-1 and TRBJ2-7; 11 nucleotides agree with TRBD1. The CDR3 covers 15 residues. Germline CDR1 LGHDT, CDR2 YNNKEL (reference sequence). The V and J ends lost 1 base and 4 bases, in that order; junction bases with no gene match: 3. CDR3 coding DNA: TGTGCCAGCAGCCAAGGGACAGGGGGCGGGTACGAGCAGTACTTC. This translates into CASSQGTGGGYEQYF.

The chain links TRBV9 to TRBJ2-6, with D tentatively TRBD1 (6 bases). The CDR3 runs 17 residues. Germline V gene lookup returns CDR1 SGDLS and CDR2 YYNGEE. The V end lost 4 bases, the J end lost 1 base, and 15 bases lay between the germline ends. This CDR3 is CASSLRTAPSGANVLTF. In DNA, the CDR3 is TGTGCCAGCAGCCTGCGGACAGCCCCTTCTGGGGCCAACGTCCTGACTTTC.

This clonotype was seen more than once but under ten times. In DNA, the CDR3 is TGTGCCAGCAGCTTGCAGCTAGCGGGAGGAGAGACCCAGTACTTC. Residues: CASSLQLAGGETQYF. The rearrangement links TRBV7-2 to TRBJ2-5; TRBD2 aligns across 11 bases. Per the germline V gene, CDR1 is SGHTA and CDR2 is FQGNSA. V shed 3 bases, J shed 4 bases, and the junction held 4 bases outside the gene matches. The CDR3 sequence is 15 residues long.

This clonotype was recorded many times. The chain employs TRBV12-3 or TRBV12-4 and TRBJ1-5, with D unresolved. The CDR3 sequence is 13 residues long. Trimming left V 8 bases short and J 2 bases short, with 10 bases between. This CDR3 reads CASREGGNQPQHF. The CDR3 DNA is TGTGCCAGCCGGGAAGGCGGCAATCAGCCCCAGCATTTT.

This clonotype has only a few counts. J is TRBJ2-1 and V is TRBV27; TRBD2 agrees at 7 bases. The CDR3 is 16 amino acids. V was clipped by 4 bases and J by 2 bases; unmatched bases: 8. CDR1 MNHEY and CDR2 SMNVEV come from the germline V gene (reference sequence). The CDR3 nucleotides are TGTGCCAGCAGTTACTTAGCGGGTCTAACCTACAATGAGCAGTTCTTC. Protein sequence: CASSYLAGLTYNEQFF.

The chain carries TRBV2 and TRBJ2-1, with D possibly matching TRBD2 (6 bases). The CDR3 extends over 15 amino acids. V gave up 0 bases and J gave up 8 bases, with 14 bases separating them. The germline V gene encodes CDR1 SNHLY and CDR2 FYNNEI. The CDR3, as DNA: TGTGCCAGCAGTGAAGCGGGAGGACCCTCGGATGAGCAGTTCTTC. Protein sequence: CASSEAGGPSDEQFF.

The rearrangement links TRBV9 to TRBJ2-3, with 7 nucleotides matching TRBD2. Germline V lookup: CDR1 SGDLS, CDR2 YYNGEE. The CDR3 consists of 18 residues. V was clipped by 0 bases and J by 4 bases; unmatched bases: 14. The CDR3 reads CASSVALDRGVDADTQYF. Here the CDR3 DNA reads TGTGCCAGCAGCGTAGCTCTGGACCGGGGGGTCGACGCAGATACGCAGTATTTT.

The chain joins TRBV5-1 to TRBJ2-3; no clear D gene. CDR3 size: 15 residues. The V end was cut by 4 bases, the J end by 6 bases, with 18 bases between. Germline V gene data show CDR1 as SGHRS and CDR2 as YFSETQ. The CDR3 coding sequence is TGCGCCAGCAGCCTATTTGGGTCAGGCTCCGATACGCAGTATTTT. It translates to CASSLFGSGSDTQYF.

This chain joins TRBV9 and TRBJ2-5; tentative D call: TRBD2 (7 bases). V was trimmed by 0 bases and J by 3 bases, leaving 12 bases between them. Germline CDR1 is SGDLS and CDR2 is YYNGEE. The CDR3 contains 15 residues. The CDR3 spells CASSVGGGLEETQYF. Here the CDR3 DNA reads TGTGCCAGCAGCGTAGGCGGGGGCCTTGAAGAGACCCAGTACTTC.

The chain carries TRBV11-2 and TRBJ2-3, with 14 bases matching TRBD2. With V trimmed by 1 base and J by 2 bases, 2 bases remained unmatched. This CDR3 has 17 amino acids. Looked up from germline, CDR1 is SGHAT and CDR2 is FQNNGV. The CDR3 DNA sequence: TGTGCCAGCAGCTTAGGACTAGCGGGGGGGCCCACAGATACGCAGTATTTT. It translates to CASSLGLAGGPTDTQYF.

The CDR3 spells CASSEFPTGSNSPLHF. In nucleotides, the CDR3 is TGTGCCAGCAGTGAATTCCCGACAGGGAGCAATTCACCCCTCCACTTT. The chain links TRBV25-1 to TRBJ1-6; 7 bases map to TRBD1. Germline CDR1 reads MGHDK; CDR2 reads SYGVNS. This CDR3 contains 16 residues. Trimming took 1 base from V and 7 from J; bases not matched to a gene: 7.

The chain links TRBV19 to TRBJ1-5; no clear D. V was shortened by 3 bases and J by 4 bases, with 4 bases between the two germline ends. Looked up from germline, CDR1 is LNHDA and CDR2 is SQIVND (reference sequence). This CDR3 has 12 amino acids. DNA of the CDR3: TGTGCCAGTAGTATTGGGAATCAGCCCCAGCATTTT. The encoded protein is CASSIGNQPQHF.

A few counts support this clonotype. CDR3 residues: CASSEELAGVDTQYF. The CDR3, as DNA: TGTGCCAGCAGCGAAGAACTAGCGGGGGTTGATACGCAGTATTTT. The chain employs TRBV9 and TRBJ2-3, with 11 bases matching TRBD2. The germline gives CDR1 SGDLS, CDR2 YYNGEE. V was clipped by 3 bases and J by 6 bases; unmatched bases: 6. The CDR3 has 15 residues.

This clonotype was counted a few times. The chain combines TRBV2 with TRBJ1-3, with no clear D. The V gene's germline CDR1 is SNHLY and CDR2 FYNNEI. Deletions cut 10 bases from V and 0 bases from J, with 7 bases between. The CDR3 totals 12 residues. The CDR3 sequence is CATTFSGNTIYF. In nucleotides, the CDR3 is TGTGCCACAACTTTCTCTGGAAACACCATATATTTT. The whole variable domain, remainder taken from reference TRBV2 and TRBJ1-3, is EPEVTQTPSHQVTQMGQEVILRCVPISNHLYFYWYRQILGQKVEFLVSFYNNEISEKSEIFDDQFSVERPDGSNFTLKIRSTKLEDSAMYFCATTFSGNTIYFGEGSWLTVV.

The chain carries TRBV19 and TRBJ1-5; D ambiguous. The CDR3 runs to 14 residues. Deletions cut 10 bases from V and 0 bases from J, with 13 bases between. In germline, CDR1 is LNHDA, CDR2 SQIVND (reference sequence). DNA of the CDR3: TGTGCCAACCGGATACCCTTTAGCAATCAGCCCCAGCATTTT. It specifies CANRIPFSNQPQHF.

The V and J genes are TRBV5-5 and TRBJ1-4, with 11 bases fitting TRBD1. This CDR3 is built from 14 residues. Trimming took 2 bases from V and 7 from J; bases not matched to a gene: 1. CDR1 is SGHKS and CDR2 is YYEKEE in the germline V gene (reference sequence). Written as DNA, the CDR3 is TGTGCCAGCAGCTTTGGGACAGGGGGTGAAAAACTGTTTTTT. This codes for CASSFGTGGEKLFF.